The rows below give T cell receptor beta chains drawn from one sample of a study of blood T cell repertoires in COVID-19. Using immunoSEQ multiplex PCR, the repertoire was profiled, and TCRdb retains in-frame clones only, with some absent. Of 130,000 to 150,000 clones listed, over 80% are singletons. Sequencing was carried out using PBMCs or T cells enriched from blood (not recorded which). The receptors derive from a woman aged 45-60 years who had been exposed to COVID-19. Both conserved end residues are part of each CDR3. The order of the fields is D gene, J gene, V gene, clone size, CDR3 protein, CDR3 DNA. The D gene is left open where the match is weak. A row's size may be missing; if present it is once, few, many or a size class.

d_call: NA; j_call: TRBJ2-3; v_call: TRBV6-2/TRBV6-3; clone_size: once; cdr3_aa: CASSYAGPTDTQYF; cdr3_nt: TGTGCCAGCAGTTATGCGGGGCCCACAGATACGCAGTATTTT
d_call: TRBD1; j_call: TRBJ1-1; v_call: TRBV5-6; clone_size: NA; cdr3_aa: CASSLARGQWNTEAFF; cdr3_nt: TGTGCCAGCAGCTTGGCAAGGGGGCAGTGGAACACTGAAGCTTTCTTT
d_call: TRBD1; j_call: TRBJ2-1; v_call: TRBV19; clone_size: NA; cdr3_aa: CASMNRGETVEQFF; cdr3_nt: TGTGCCAGTATGAACAGGGGAGAAACTGTGGAGCAGTTCTTC
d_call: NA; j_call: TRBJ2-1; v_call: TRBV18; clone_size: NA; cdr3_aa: CASSPRGGVYNEQFF; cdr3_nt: TGTGCCAGCTCACCACGAGGGGGGGTATACAATGAGCAGTTCTTC
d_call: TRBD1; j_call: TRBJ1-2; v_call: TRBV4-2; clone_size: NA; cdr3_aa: CASSPPGQNNYGYTF; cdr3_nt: TGTGCCAGCAGCCCTCCGGGACAGAATAACTATGGCTACACCTTC
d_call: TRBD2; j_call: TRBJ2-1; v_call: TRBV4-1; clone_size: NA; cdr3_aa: CASRTSIRGYEQFF; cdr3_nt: TGCGCAAGCCGGACTAGCATCCGAGGGTATGAGCAGTTCTTC
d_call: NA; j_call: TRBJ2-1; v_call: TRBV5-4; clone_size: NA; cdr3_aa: CASSTQGEGYNEQFF; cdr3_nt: TGTGCCAGCAGCACACAGGGAGAGGGCTACAATGAGCAGTTCTTC
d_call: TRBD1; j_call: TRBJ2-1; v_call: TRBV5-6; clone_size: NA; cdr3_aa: CASSLGQGATYNEQFF; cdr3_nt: TGTGCCAGCAGCTTGGGACAGGGGGCAACCTACAATGAGCAGTTCTTC
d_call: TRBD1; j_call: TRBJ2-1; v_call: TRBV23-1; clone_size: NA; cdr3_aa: CASSQDRGRGNEQFF; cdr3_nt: TGCGCCAGCAGTCAAGACAGGGGGCGAGGTAATGAGCAGTTCTTC
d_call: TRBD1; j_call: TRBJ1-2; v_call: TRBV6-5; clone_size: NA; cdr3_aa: CASSPGDRGPGYTF; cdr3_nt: TGTGCCAGCAGCCCGGGGGACAGGGGGCCGGGCTACACCTTC
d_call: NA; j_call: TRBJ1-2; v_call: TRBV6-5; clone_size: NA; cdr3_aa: CASSPRGGDNYGYTF; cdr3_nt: TGTGCCAGCAGCCCCCGGGGGGGGGACAACTATGGCTACACCTTC
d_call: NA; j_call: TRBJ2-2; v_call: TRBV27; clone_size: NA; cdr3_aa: CASSLQGPGELFF; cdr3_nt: TGTGCCAGCAGTTTACAGGGTCCCGGGGAGCTGTTTTTT
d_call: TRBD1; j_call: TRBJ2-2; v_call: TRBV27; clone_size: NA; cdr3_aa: CASSWGTGGTGELFF; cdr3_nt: TGTGCCAGCAGTTGGGGGACAGGGGGCACCGGGGAGCTGTTTTTT
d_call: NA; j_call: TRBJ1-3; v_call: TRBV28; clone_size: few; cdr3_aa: CASSVGTRGNTIYF; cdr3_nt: TGTGCCAGCAGTGTCGGGACAAGAGGAAACACCATATATTTT
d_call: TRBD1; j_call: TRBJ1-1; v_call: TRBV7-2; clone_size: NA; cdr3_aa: CASSSQGDTEAFF; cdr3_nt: TGTGCCAGCAGCTCGCAGGGGGACACTGAAGCTTTCTTT
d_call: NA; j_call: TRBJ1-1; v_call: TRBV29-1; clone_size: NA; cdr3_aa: CSVVGGLTEAFF; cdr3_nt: TGCAGCGTTGTGGGGGGGCTCACTGAAGCTTTCTTT
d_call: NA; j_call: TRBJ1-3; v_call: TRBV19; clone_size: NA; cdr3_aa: CASSPLLPGSTGNTIYF; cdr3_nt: TGTGCCAGTAGTCCGCTCCTACCAGGTAGTACTGGAAACACCATATATTTT
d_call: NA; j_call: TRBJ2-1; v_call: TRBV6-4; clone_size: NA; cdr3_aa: CASSVAGTYNEQFF; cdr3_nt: TGTGCCAGCTCAGTGGCAGGAACGTACAATGAGCAGTTCTTC
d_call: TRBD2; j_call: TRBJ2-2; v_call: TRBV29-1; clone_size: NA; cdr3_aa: CSVTLAQITGELFF; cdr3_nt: TGCAGCGTGACACTAGCGCAAATCACCGGGGAGCTGTTTTTT
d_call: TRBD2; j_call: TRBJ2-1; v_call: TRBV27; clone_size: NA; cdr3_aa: CASSLSGLAVLSYNEQFF; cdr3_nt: TGTGCCAGCAGTCTCTCCGGACTAGCGGTCTTAAGCTACAATGAGCAGTTCTTC
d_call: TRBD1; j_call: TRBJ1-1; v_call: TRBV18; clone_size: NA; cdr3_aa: CASSPLTSGQKYTEAFF; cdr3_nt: TGTGCCAGCTCACCACTTACCTCGGGACAGAAATACACTGAAGCTTTCTTT
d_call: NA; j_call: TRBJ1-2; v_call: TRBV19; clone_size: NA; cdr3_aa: CASRVRPEGGYTF; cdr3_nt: TGTGCCAGTAGAGTCAGACCAGAGGGAGGCTACACCTTC
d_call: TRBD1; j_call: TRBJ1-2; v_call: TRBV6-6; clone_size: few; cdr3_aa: CASSSRTGGSGGYTF; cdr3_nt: TGTGCCAGCAGTTCCCGGACAGGGGGATCAGGTGGCTACACCTTC
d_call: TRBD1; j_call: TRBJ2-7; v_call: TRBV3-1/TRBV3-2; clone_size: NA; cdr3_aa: CASRRQGTSYEQYF; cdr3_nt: TGTGCCAGCAGGCGACAGGGGACCTCCTACGAGCAGTACTTC
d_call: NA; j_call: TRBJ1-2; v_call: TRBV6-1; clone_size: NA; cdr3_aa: CASSEVGRSNYGYTF; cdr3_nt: TGTGCCAGCAGTGAAGTCGGGAGATCTAACTATGGCTACACCTTC
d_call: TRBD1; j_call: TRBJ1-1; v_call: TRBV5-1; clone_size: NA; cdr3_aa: CASIPTGTGNTEAFF; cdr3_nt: TGCGCCAGCATACCAACCGGGACAGGCAACACTGAAGCTTTCTTT
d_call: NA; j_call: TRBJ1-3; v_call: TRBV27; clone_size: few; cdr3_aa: CASSQSRGWGNTIYF; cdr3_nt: TGTGCCAGCAGCCAATCCAGGGGTTGGGGAAACACCATATATTTT
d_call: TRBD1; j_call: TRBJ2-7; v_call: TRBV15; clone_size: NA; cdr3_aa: CATSTRQGGEQYF; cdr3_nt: TGTGCCACCAGCACCCGACAGGGCGGAGAGCAGTACTTC
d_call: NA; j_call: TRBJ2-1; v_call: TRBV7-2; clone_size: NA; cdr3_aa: CASSLEGNEQFF; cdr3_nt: TGTGCCAGCAGCTTAGAGGGGAATGAGCAGTTCTTC
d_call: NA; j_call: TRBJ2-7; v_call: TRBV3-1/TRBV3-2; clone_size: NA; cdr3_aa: CASSQSLLTYEQYF; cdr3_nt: TGTGCCAGCAGCCAAAGTTTATTGACTTACGAGCAGTACTTC
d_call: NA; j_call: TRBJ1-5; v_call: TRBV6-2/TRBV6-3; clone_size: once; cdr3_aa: CASSPPNQPQHF; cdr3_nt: TGTGCCAGCAGTCCCCCAAATCAGCCCCAGCATTTT
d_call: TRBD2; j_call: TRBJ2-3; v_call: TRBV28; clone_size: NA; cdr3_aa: CASSFPSGGRDTQYF; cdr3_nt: TGTGCCAGCAGTTTTCCATCTGGCGGGAGAGATACGCAGTATTTT
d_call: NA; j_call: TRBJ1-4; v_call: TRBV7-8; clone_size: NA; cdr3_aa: CASSQRQEAEKLFF; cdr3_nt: TGTGCCAGCAGCCAGAGACAGGAGGCTGAAAAACTGTTTTTT
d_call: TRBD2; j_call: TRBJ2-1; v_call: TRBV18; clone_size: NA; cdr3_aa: CASSPRPGGPTYNEQFF; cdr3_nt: TGTGCCAGCTCACCCCGACCGGGAGGGCCGACCTACAATGAGCAGTTCTTC
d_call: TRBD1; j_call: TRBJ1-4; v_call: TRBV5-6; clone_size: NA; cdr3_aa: CASSGTDVNEKLFF; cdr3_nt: TGTGCCAGCAGCGGGACAGATGTTAATGAAAAACTGTTTTTT
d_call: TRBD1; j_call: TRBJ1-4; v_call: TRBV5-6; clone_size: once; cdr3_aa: CASSPPGGPRTNEKLFF; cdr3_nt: TGTGCCAGCAGCCCCCCAGGGGGCCCCCGAACTAATGAAAAACTGTTTTTT
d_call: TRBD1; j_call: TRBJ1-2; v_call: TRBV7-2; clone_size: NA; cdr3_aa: CASSTERGQVYGYTF; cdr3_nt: TGTGCCAGCAGCACTGAACGTGGACAGGTCTATGGCTACACCTTC
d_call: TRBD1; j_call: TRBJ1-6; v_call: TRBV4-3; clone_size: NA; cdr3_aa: CASSQEGTGRSPLHF; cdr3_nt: TGCGCCAGCAGCCAAGAAGGGACAGGGCGATCACCCCTCCACTTT
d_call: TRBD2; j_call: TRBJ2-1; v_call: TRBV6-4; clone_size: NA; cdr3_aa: CASRETGSGRGSEQFF; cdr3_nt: TGTGCCAGCCGAGAAACAGGGAGCGGGAGGGGCAGTGAGCAGTTCTTC
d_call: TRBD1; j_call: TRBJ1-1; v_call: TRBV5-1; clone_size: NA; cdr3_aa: CASSPGQGGTTEAFF; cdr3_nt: TGCGCCAGCAGCCCCGGACAGGGAGGGACCACTGAAGCTTTCTTT
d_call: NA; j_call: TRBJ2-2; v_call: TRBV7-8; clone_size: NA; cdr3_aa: CASSGGSVARVTGELFF; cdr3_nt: TGTGCCAGCAGCGGAGGCAGTGTGGCGAGGGTAACCGGGGAGCTGTTTTTT
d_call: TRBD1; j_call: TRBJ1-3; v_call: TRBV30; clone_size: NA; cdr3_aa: CAWRGGDRAGNTIYF; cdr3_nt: TGTGCCTGGAGGGGTGGGGACAGGGCTGGAAACACCATATATTTT
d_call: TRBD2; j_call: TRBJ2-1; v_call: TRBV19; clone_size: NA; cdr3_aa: CASSILAGGPYNEQFF; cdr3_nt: TGTGCCAGTAGTATCCTCGCGGGGGGGCCCTACAATGAGCAGTTCTTC
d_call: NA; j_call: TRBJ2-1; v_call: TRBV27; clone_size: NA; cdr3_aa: CASSLSLHEQFF; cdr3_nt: TGTGCCAGCAGTTTATCCCTCCATGAGCAGTTCTTC
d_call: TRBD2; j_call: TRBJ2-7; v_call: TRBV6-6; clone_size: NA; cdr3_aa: CASRPSHGGRFYEQYF; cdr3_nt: TGTGCCAGCAGGCCCTCCCACGGCGGGAGGTTCTACGAGCAGTACTTC
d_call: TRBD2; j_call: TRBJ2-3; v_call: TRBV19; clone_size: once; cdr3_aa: CASSERLAGGPTDTQYF; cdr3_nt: TGTGCCAGTAGCGAAAGACTAGCGGGGGGTCCCACAGATACGCAGTATTTT
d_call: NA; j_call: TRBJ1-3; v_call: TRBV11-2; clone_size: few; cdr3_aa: CASSSQGGSGNTIYF; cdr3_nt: TGTGCCAGCAGCTCACAGGGAGGGTCTGGAAACACCATATATTTT
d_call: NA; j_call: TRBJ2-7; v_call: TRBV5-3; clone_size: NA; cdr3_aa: CARSLSAGLEGWSNYEQYF; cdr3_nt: TGTGCCAGAAGCTTGTCGGCGGGTTTAGAAGGTTGGTCGAACTACGAGCAGTACTTC
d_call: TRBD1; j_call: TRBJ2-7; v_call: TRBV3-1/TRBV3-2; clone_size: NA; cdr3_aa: CASSRGQGGLSYEQYF; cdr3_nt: TGTGCCAGCAGCCGGGGACAGGGAGGGCTCTCCTACGAGCAGTACTTC
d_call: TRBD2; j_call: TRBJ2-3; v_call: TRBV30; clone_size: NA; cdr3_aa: CAWSRAAGVADTQYF; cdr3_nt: TGTGCCTGGAGTAGGGCAGCGGGAGTGGCAGATACGCAGTATTTT
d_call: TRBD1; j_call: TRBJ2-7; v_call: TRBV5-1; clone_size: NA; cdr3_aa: CASSLLGTASYEQYF; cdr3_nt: TGCGCCAGCAGCTTGTTAGGGACAGCCTCCTACGAGCAGTACTTC
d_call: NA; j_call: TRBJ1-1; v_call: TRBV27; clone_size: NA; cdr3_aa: CASSTYRDMNTEAFF; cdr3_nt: TGTGCCAGCAGTACTTACAGAGACATGAACACTGAAGCTTTCTTT
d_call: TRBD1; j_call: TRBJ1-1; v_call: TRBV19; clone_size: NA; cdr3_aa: CAVAGIGTGMTEAFF; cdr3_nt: TGTGCCGTCGCCGGAATCGGGACAGGGATGACTGAAGCTTTCTTT
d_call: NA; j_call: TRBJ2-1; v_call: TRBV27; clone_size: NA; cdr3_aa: CASSLVQSVYNEQFF; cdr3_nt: TGTGCCAGCAGTTTGGTACAGTCCGTATACAATGAGCAGTTCTTC
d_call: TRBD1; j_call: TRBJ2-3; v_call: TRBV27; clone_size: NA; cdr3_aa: CASRGGLADTQYF; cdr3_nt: TGTGCCAGCAGAGGGGGCCTAGCAGATACGCAGTATTTT
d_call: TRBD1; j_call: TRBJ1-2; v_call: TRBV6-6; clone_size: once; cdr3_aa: CASGRQGRNYGYTF; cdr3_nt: TGTGCCAGCGGAAGACAGGGGAGGAACTATGGCTACACCTTC
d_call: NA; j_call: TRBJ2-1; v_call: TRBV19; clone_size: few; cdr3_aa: CASSTQPWEGEYNEQFF; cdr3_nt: TGTGCCAGTAGTACCCAACCCTGGGAGGGGGAGTACAATGAGCAGTTCTTC
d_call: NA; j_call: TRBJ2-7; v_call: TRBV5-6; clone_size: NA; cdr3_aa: CASSSMAAAIDEQYF; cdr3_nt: TGTGCCAGCAGCTCTATGGCGGCCGCTATCGACGAGCAGTACTTC
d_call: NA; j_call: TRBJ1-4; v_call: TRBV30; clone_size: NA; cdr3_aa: CAWKTALGKLFF; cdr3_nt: TGTGCCTGGAAGACTGCCCTTGGAAAACTGTTTTTT